The T cell receptor beta chain under discussion was sequenced for a study of vaccination and CD4 T cells after COVID-19. Overall study: Stimuli were overlapping spike peptide pools of SARS-CoV-2 and three common cold coronaviruses (HCoV-NL63, HCoV-OC43, HCoV-229E).

Sequence data for DNA of cultured CD4+ T cells were generated by the Oncomine TCR Beta short-read assay. TCRdb re-derived calls from the PCR reads in MiXCR, one entry per CDR3 protein. The table lists around 8,000 distinct CDR3 sequences, under 60% of them singletons, with roughly 17% in the top ten. Treatment denoted: roughly ten-day PBMC culture with coronavirus spike peptide pools or control peptides (ViraFEST assay). One should note that the unexposed donor's CD4+ T cells were collected before the COVID-19 pandemic (2011-2018). Study-wide results and caveats: There were relatively few convalescent patients studied, and there were no early post-infection timepoints.

As to this clonotype: No antigen is known for it.

The CDR3 is made up of 14 amino acids. Trimming removed 3 bases from V and 7 bases from J; junction bases left unmatched: 3. Input material: CD4+ T cells from blood, cultured in vitro. This clonotype was obtained from a human donor in good health. The chain uses TRBV12-3 or TRBV12-4 and TRBJ1-6; 7 bases match TRBD1. CDR3: CASSLQGGNSPLHF. The DNA of the CDR3 is TGTGCCAGCAGTTTGCAGGGGGGCAATTCACCCCTCCACTTT.